A single sample gave rise to the 7 T cell receptor beta chains below, sequenced in a study of blood T cell repertoires in COVID-19 (dated by TCRdb to 2020 to 2021). The library was made by the immunoSEQ multiplex PCR assay. Sourced from immuneACCESS, this table was stored by TCRdb with only in-frame sequences that have V and J called. A share of the clones is absent; for the studies checked, an unresolved V gene accounts for under half, and the remainder has no known explanation. The sample includes 150,000 to 200,000 clones, with approximately 86% observed a single time. The ten largest clones take up roughly 7% of the sample. Sequenced sample: peripheral blood. The origin of the receptors is a woman older than 75 in a cohort sampled during active or convalescent COVID-19.

This chain joins TRBV10-3 and TRBJ1-2; TRBD1 agrees at 10 bases. Germline V gene data show CDR1 as ENHRY and CDR2 as SYGVKD. Trimming cost V 4 bases and J 0 bases; bases outside gene matches: 14. The CDR3 length is 19 residues. CDR3 residues: CAISGSRDRGNTANYGYTF. In nucleotides, the CDR3 is TGTGCCATCAGTGGGTCCCGGGACAGGGGAAACACAGCTAACTATGGCTACACCTTC.

The chain couples TRBV6-4 to TRBJ1-4, with no clear D. Deletions cut 3 bases from V and 2 bases from J, with 22 bases between. CDR1 and CDR2 from the germline V gene are MRHNA and SNTAGT. The CDR3 runs to 19 residues. CDR3 sequence reads: CASSDCEMCRTGTNEKLFF. CDR3 nucleotides: TGTGCCAGCAGTGATTGCGAGATGTGCAGGACTGGGACTAATGAAAAACTGTTTTTT.

V and J are TRBV6-5 and TRBJ1-5, with D tentatively TRBD1 (5 bases). Germline lookup yields CDR1 MNHEY and CDR2 SVGAGI. The ends were cut back, 5 bases at V and 5 bases at J, with 16 bases in the middle. This CDR3 has 15 residues. CDR3 in amino acids: CASSRGWGGDQPQHF. Here the CDR3 DNA reads TGTGCCAGCAGTCGTGGCTGGGGGGGTGATCAGCCCCAGCATTTT.

The chain carries TRBV18 and TRBJ2-1; 8 bases match TRBD2. The CDR3 contains 16 residues. Per germline, CDR1 KGHSH and CDR2 LQKENI. With 6 bases clipped from V and 9 bases from J, the junction kept 16 bases outside the gene matches. CDR3 in amino acids: CASSLFLLTSDGEQFF. The DNA of the CDR3 is TGTGCCAGCTCTCTCTTCCTCCTGACTAGCGATGGTGAGCAGTTCTTC.

This sequence joins TRBV3-1 (or the pseudogene TRBV3-2) and TRBJ2-1; TRBD2 agrees at 12 bases. Trimming took 7 bases from V and 5 from J; bases not matched to a gene: 3. The CDR3 sequence is 14 residues long. Looked up from germline, CDR1 is LGHDT and CDR2 is YNNKEL (reference sequence). The CDR3, as DNA: TGTGCCAGCACCCGACTAGCGGGAGACAATGAGCAGTTCTTC. Its translation: CASTRLAGDNEQFF.

The chain has TRBV19 and TRBJ1-2; a possible D gene is TRBD1 (6 bases). V was shortened by 5 bases and J by 6 bases, with 25 bases between the two germline ends. Germline V lookup: CDR1 LNHDA, CDR2 SQIVND (reference sequence). The CDR3 contains 17 residues. CDR3 nucleotide sequence: TGTGCCAGTAGTCCGGGCGGATGGGCAGGGGCGATGCATGGCTACACCTTC. It codes for CASSPGGWAGAMHGYTF.

The chain combines TRBV18 with TRBJ2-7; the D is unclear. CDR1 is KGHSH, CDR2 LQKENI, per germline. The V end was cut by 1 base, the J end by 1 base, with 8 bases between. This CDR3 has 14 residues. Written as DNA, the CDR3 is TGTGCCAGCTCACCACGTGCAGGATCCTACGAGCAGTACGTC. This sequence encodes CASSPRAGSYEQYV.